One sample yielded the 17 T cell receptor beta chains listed below, sequenced in a study of blood T cell repertoires in COVID-19 (dated by TCRdb to about 2020). The library came from the immunoSEQ multiplex PCR assay. This immuneACCESS table, as held by TCRdb, lists in-frame sequences with V and J called but not all clones. Of the missing ones, under half trace to an unresolved V gene in checked studies; the others have no known cause. For this sample there are 150,000 to 200,000 clones; 70% to 90% appear just once. Around 5% of the sample goes to the ten largest clones. The sequencing sample was made of peripheral blood. Receptor source: a human donor in a cohort sampled during active COVID-19.

This chain links TRBV27 with TRBJ2-7; 9 nucleotides line up with TRBD1. The trim removed 5 bases at V and 10 bases at J, leaving 9 bases unmatched. Germline V gives CDR1 MNHEY, CDR2 SMNVEV (reference sequence). This CDR3 has 13 residues. The CDR3 bases are TGTGCCAGCAGTCCGTCCCGGGACAGGGATCAGTACTTC. It codes for CASSPSRDRDQYF.

The gene calls are TRBV28 and TRBJ2-7; 16 bases agree with TRBD2. Germline V CDR1 and CDR2: MDHEN, SYDVKM. J was trimmed by 1 base and V by 6 bases; bases with no gene match: 6. The CDR3 sequence is 17 residues long. This CDR3 is CASSLGTSGGASYEQYF. CDR3 nucleotides: TGTGCCAGCAGCCTGGGGACTAGCGGGGGGGCGTCCTACGAGCAGTACTTC.

The chain recombines TRBV7-7 with TRBJ2-2, with D hard to call. Germline values: CDR1 SSHAT, CDR2 FNYEAQ (reference sequence). This CDR3 contains 15 residues. Trimming took off 0 bases at V and 6 bases at J, with 11 bases between the two ends. The CDR3 reads CASSLALGVPGELFF. Written as DNA, the CDR3 is TGTGCCAGCAGCTTAGCCCTAGGAGTTCCCGGGGAGCTGTTTTTT.

CDR3 nucleotides: TGTGCCATCAGCTTCGGAGGGCCCAATCAGCCCCAGCATTTT. Translating it yields CAISFGGPNQPQHF. The rearrangement links TRBV10-3 to TRBJ1-5; D is unresolved. The germline V gene has CDR1 ENHRY and CDR2 SYGVKD. CDR3 length equals 14 residues. Trimming stripped 6 bases from V and 3 bases from J, with 12 bases between.

The chain uses TRBV6-5 and TRBJ2-1, with D perhaps TRBD1 (6 bases). This CDR3 is 15 amino acids long. Per the germline V gene, CDR1 is MNHEY and CDR2 is SVGAGI. Trimming stripped 4 bases from V and 0 bases from J, with 10 bases between. The CDR3 DNA follows: TGTGCCAGCAGTTCTGGACAGAGCTCCTACAATGAGCAGTTCTTC. It specifies CASSSGQSSYNEQFF.

CDR3 nucleotide sequence: TGTGCCAGCAGCTCCTATGAGGGGGCGGGTTCACCCCTCCACTTT. Its protein is CASSSYEGAGSPLHF. This chain uses TRBV7-2 with TRBJ1-6; 7 bases map to TRBD1. The CDR3 has 15 residues. V dropped 4 bases and J dropped 9; count of bases not matched to a gene: 9. The V gene's germline CDR1 is SGHTA and CDR2 FQGNSA.

This chain connects TRBV24-1 to TRBJ2-7; TRBD2 might be the D (6 bases). This CDR3 comprises 13 residues. Germline V gene data show CDR1 as KGHDR and CDR2 as SFDVKD. The V and J ends lost 5 bases and 2 bases respectively, with 9 bases between them. Written as DNA, the CDR3 is TGTGCCACCAGTGCCGGAGGGCCCTACGAGCAGTACTTC. This codes for CATSAGGPYEQYF.

The rearrangement links TRBV19 to TRBJ1-5; D remains ambiguous. The CDR3 length is 15 residues. Trimming took 7 bases from V and 2 from J, leaving 15 bases between them. Germline assignment: CDR1 LNHDA and CDR2 SQIVND (reference sequence). Written as DNA, the CDR3 is TGTGCCAGTATCCCTACCTTTACTGGCAATCAGCCCCAGCATTTT. Protein product: CASIPTFTGNQPQHF. The full variable domain, its missing parts supplied by reference TRBV19 and TRBJ1-5, is DGGITQSPKYLFRKEGQNVTLSCEQNLNHDAMYWYRQDPGQGLRLIYYSQIVNDFQKGDIAEGYSVSREKKESFPLTVTSAQKNPTAFYLCASIPTFTGNQPQHFGDGTRLSIL.

This chain uses TRBV2 with TRBJ2-7; 13 positions agree with TRBD2. V shed 2 bases and J 6 bases; nucleotides not matched to a gene: 4. CDR1 and CDR2 (germline): SNHLY, FYNNEI. The CDR3 is 15 amino acids. CDR3 loop: CASSERGLAGAEQYF. The DNA of the CDR3 is TGTGCCAGCAGTGAAAGAGGACTAGCGGGAGCCGAGCAGTACTTC. The variable domain in full, completed from reference TRBV2 and TRBJ2-7, reads EPEVTQTPSHQVTQMGQEVILRCVPISNHLYFYWYRQILGQKVEFLVSFYNNEISEKSEIFDDQFSVERPDGSNFTLKIRSTKLEDSAMYFCASSERGLAGAEQYFGPGTRLTVT.

The gene calls are TRBV12-3 or TRBV12-4 and TRBJ2-1, with no clear D. This CDR3 region has 11 residues. Trimming left V 4 bases short and J 9 bases short, with 7 bases between. CDR3 amino acids: CASSSPGEQFF. The CDR3 nucleotides read TGTGCCAGCAGTTCCCCCGGTGAGCAGTTCTTC.

The chain employs TRBV9 and TRBJ1-4; 9 bases line up with TRBD1. The CDR3 is 15 residues long. Germline V gene lookup returns CDR1 SGDLS and CDR2 YYNGEE. V dropped 4 bases and J dropped 3; count of bases not matched to a gene: 4. CDR3 nucleotide sequence: TGTGCCAGCAGCAAACGGACAGGGGCTAATGAAAAACTGTTTTTT. Protein: CASSKRTGANEKLFF.

This chain joins TRBV7-8 and TRBJ2-1, with 13 bases aligning to TRBD2. Germline V lookup: CDR1 SGHVS, CDR2 FQNEAQ. This CDR3 contains 15 residues. V trimming: 5 bases; J trimming: 8 bases; junction bases outside the gene matches: 6. Written as DNA, the CDR3 is TGTGCCAGCAGCCAAGGGACTAGCGGGATCTATGAGCAGTTCTTC. Residues: CASSQGTSGIYEQFF.

The rearrangement uses TRBV10-3 and TRBJ2-1; the D gene is possibly TRBD1 (6 bases). The CDR3 totals 11 residues. V lost 8 bases and J 5 bases, leaving 7 bases between the germline ends. The germline gives CDR1 ENHRY, CDR2 SYGVKD. The DNA for the CDR3 is TGTGCCATCCGACAGGACAATGAGCAGTTCTTC. Its translation is CAIRQDNEQFF.

The chain is built from TRBV15 and TRBJ2-3; 13 bases align to TRBD2. The germline gives CDR1 LNHNV, CDR2 YYDKDF (reference sequence). V trimming: 1 base; J trimming: 2 bases; junction bases outside the gene matches: 6. The CDR3 totals 18 residues. Here the CDR3 reads CATSRGLAGGPLTDTQYF. DNA for the CDR3: TGTGCCACCAGCAGAGGACTAGCGGGGGGACCCCTCACAGATACGCAGTATTTT. The variable domain in full, completed from reference TRBV15 and TRBJ2-3, reads DAMVIQNPRYQVTQFGKPVTLSCSQTLNHNVMYWYQQKSSQAPKLLFHYYDKDFNNEADTPDNFQSRRPNTSFCFLDIRSPGLGDTAMYLCATSRGLAGGPLTDTQYFGPGTRLTVL.

The V and J genes are TRBV9 and TRBJ2-3; no reliable D call. Germline lookup yields CDR1 SGDLS and CDR2 YYNGEE. V dropped 0 bases and J dropped 6 bases, with 5 bases sitting between them. The CDR3 consists of 12 residues. For the CDR3, the DNA is TGTGCCAGCAGCGTAGGTCGGGATACGCAGTATTTT. It translates to CASSVGRDTQYF.

This chain joins TRBV5-6 and TRBJ1-1; D is unclear. The CDR3 sequence is 15 residues long. The germline CDR1 and CDR2 sequences are SGHDT and YYEEEE. V was pared by 0 bases and J by 5 bases, with 14 bases between. Here the CDR3 reads CASSLVQVFRTEAFF. The CDR3 coding sequence is TGTGCCAGCAGCTTGGTTCAGGTTTTTCGAACTGAAGCTTTCTTT. The full variable domain, completed using reference TRBV5-6 and TRBJ1-1, is DAGVTQSPTHLIKTRGQQVTLRCSPKSGHDTVSWYQQALGQGPQFIFQYYEEEERQRGNFPDRFSGHQFPNYSSELNVNALLLGDSALYLCASSLVQVFRTEAFFGQGTRLTVV.

The rearrangement joins TRBV1 to TRBJ1-5; TRBD1 was called by the table and not checked on the DNA. TRBV1 is termed a pseudogene. This CDR3 region has 18 residues. The CDR3 DNA is TGCACCAGCAGCCAAGAAAAGCCAGGGGCCGGGCGAGGACAGCCCCAGCATTTT. Its translation: CTSSQEKPGAGRGQPQHF.